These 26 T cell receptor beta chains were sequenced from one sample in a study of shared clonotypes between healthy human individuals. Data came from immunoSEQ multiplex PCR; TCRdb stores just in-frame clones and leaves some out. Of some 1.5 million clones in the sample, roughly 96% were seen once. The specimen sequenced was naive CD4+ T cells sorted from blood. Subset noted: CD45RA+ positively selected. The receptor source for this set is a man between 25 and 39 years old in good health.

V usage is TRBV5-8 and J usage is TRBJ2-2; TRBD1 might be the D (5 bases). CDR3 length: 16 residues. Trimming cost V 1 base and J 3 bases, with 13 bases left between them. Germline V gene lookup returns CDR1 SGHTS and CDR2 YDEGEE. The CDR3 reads CASSLSGQGYTGELFF. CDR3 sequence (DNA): TGTGCCAGCAGCTTGAGTGGGCAGGGATACACCGGGGAGCTGTTTTTT.

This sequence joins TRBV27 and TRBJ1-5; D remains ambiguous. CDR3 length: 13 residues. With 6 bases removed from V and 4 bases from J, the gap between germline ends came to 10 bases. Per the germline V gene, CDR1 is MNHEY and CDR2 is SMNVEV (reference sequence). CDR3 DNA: TGTGCCAGCAGATGGTCAGCGAATCAGCCCCAGCATTTT. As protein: CASRWSANQPQHF.

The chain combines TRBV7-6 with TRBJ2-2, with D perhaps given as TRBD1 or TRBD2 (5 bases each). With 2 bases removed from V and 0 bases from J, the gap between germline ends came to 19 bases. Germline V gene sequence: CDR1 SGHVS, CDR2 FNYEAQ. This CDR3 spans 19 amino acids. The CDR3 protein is CASSLFLGTEWTNTGELFF. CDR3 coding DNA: TGTGCCAGCAGCTTATTCCTCGGGACGGAGTGGACGAACACCGGGGAGCTGTTTTTT.

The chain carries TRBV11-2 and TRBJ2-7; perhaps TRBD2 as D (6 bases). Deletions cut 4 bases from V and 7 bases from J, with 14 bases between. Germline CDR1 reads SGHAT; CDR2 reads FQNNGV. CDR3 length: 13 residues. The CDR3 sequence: CASSWDLAGEQYF. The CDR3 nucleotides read TGTGCCAGCAGCTGGGACTTGGCGGGAGAGCAGTACTTC.

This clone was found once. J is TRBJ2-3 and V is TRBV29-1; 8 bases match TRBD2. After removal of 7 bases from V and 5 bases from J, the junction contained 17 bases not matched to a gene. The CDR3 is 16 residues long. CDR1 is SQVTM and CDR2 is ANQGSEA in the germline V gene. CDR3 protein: CSARPSGSTGGDTQYF. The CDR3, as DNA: TGCAGCGCGAGACCAAGCGGGAGCACCGGGGGAGATACGCAGTATTTT.

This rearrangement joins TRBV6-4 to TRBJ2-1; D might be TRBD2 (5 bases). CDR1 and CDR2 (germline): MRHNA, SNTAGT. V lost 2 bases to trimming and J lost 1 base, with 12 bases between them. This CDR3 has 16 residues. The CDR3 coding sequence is TGTGCCAGCAGTGACCGGTATCGGGATTCCTACAATGAGCAGTTCTTC. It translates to CASSDRYRDSYNEQFF.

CDR3 protein: CASSYTSGSGEFF. DNA for the CDR3: TGTGCCAGCAGTTACACTAGCGGGAGTGGGGAGTTCTTC. This chain joins TRBV27 and TRBJ2-1; TRBD2 matches at 11 bases. This CDR3 is built from 13 residues. The J segment lost 14 bases and the V segment lost 4 bases, leaving 7 bases of the junction unmatched. Germline V gives CDR1 MNHEY, CDR2 SMNVEV (reference sequence).

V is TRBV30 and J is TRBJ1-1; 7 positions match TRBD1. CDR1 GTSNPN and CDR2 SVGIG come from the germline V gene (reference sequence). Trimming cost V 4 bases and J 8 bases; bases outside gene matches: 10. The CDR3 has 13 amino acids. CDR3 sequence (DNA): TGTGCCTGGAAGTTCGGGACAGCCACAGAAGCTTTCTTT. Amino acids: CAWKFGTATEAFF. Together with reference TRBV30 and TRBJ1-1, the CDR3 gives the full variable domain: SQTIHQWPATLVQPVGSPLSLECTVEGTSNPNLYWYRQAAGRGLQLLFYSVGIGQISSEVPQNLSASRPQDRQFILSSKKLLLSDSGFYLCAWKFGTATEAFFGQGTRLTVV.

Here the CDR3 DNA reads TGTGCCAGCAGCGTTTCAGGGAACTCTGGAAACACCATATATTTT. This encodes CASSVSGNSGNTIYF. The rearrangement joins TRBV9 to TRBJ1-3, with a possible D match to TRBD1 (5 bases). In germline, CDR1 is SGDLS, CDR2 YYNGEE. This CDR3 has 15 residues. The ends were cut back, 2 bases at V and 0 bases at J, with 9 bases in the middle.

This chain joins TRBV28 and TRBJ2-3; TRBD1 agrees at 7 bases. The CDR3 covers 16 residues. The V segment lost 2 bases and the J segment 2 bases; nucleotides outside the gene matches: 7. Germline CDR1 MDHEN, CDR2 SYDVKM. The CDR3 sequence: CASSLSTGDVTDTQYF. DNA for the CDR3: TGTGCCAGCAGTTTAAGTACAGGGGATGTCACAGATACGCAGTATTTT.

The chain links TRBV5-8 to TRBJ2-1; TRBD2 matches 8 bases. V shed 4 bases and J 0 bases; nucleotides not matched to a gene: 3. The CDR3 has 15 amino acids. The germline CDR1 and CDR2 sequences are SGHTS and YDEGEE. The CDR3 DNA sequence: TGTGCCAGCAGCGCTAGCGGGCCCTCCTACAATGAGCAGTTCTTC. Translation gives CASSASGPSYNEQFF. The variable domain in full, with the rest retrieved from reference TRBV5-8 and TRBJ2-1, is EAGVTQSPTHLIKTRGQQATLRCSPISGHTSVYWYQQALGLGLQFLLWYDEGEERNRGNFPPRFSGRQFPNYSSELNVNALELEDSALYLCASSASGPSYNEQFFGPGTRLTVL.

The CDR3 spells CASSPIPGGAEAFF. The DNA of the CDR3 is TGTGCCAGCAGTCCCATCCCGGGGGGCGCTGAAGCTTTCTTT. V gene TRBV6-5 combines with J gene TRBJ1-1; D is possibly TRBD1 (6 bases). Per germline, CDR1 MNHEY and CDR2 SVGAGI. With 5 bases removed from V and 6 bases from J, the gap between germline ends came to 16 bases. The CDR3 has 14 residues.

The CDR3 region is CASSLSGGRDEKLFF. The DNA of the CDR3 is TGTGCCAGCAGTTTATCTGGGGGCCGGGATGAAAAACTGTTTTTT. The chain combines TRBV28 with TRBJ1-4, with a weak D call TRBD1 (6 bases). This CDR3 comprises 15 residues. V lost 1 base, J lost 6 bases, and 12 bases lay in between. Germline CDR1 and CDR2: MDHEN and SYDVKM.

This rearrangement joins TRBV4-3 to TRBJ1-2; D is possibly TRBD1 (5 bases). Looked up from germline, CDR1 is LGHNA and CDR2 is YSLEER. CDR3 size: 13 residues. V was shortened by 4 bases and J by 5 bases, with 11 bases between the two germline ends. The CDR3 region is CASSPAGLYGYTF. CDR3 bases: TGCGCCAGCAGCCCCGCAGGGTTATATGGCTACACCTTC.

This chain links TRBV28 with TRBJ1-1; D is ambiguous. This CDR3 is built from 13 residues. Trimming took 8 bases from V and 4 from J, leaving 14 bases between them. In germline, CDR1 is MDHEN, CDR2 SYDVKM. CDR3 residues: CASFRFWGTEAFF. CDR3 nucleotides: TGTGCCAGCTTTAGATTTTGGGGCACTGAAGCTTTCTTT.

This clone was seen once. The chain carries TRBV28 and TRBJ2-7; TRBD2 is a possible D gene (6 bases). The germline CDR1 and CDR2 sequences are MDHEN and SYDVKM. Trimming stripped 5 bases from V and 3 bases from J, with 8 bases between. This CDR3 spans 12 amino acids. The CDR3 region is CASSVGGYEQYF. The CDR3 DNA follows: TGTGCCAGCAGTGTCGGGGGCTACGAGCAGTACTTC.

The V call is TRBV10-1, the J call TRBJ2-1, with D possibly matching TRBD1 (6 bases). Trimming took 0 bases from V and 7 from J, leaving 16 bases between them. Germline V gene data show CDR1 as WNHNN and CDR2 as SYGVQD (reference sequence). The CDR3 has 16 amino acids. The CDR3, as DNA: TGCGCCAGCAGTGAGTCGTACAGGGTCTTGGGGAATGAGCAGTTCTTC. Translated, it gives CASSESYRVLGNEQFF.

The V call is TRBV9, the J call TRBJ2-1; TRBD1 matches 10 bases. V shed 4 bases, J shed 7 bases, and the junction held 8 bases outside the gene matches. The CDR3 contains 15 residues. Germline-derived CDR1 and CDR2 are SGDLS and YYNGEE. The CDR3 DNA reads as TGTGCCAGCAGCAAAAGCGGGACAGGGGCTAATGAGCAGTTCTTC. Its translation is CASSKSGTGANEQFF.

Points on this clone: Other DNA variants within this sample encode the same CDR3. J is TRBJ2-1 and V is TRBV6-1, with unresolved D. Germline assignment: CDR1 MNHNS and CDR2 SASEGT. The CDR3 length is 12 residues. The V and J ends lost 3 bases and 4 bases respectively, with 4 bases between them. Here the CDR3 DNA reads TGTGCCAGCAGTGAGATTTACAATGAGCAGTTCTTC. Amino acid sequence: CASSEIYNEQFF.

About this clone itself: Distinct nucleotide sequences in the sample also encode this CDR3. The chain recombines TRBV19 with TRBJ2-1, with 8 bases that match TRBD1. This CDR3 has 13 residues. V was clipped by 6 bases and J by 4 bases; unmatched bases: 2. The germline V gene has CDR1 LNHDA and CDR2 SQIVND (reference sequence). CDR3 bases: TGTGCCAGTAGCGGGACAGGTTACAATGAGCAGTTCTTC. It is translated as CASSGTGYNEQFF.

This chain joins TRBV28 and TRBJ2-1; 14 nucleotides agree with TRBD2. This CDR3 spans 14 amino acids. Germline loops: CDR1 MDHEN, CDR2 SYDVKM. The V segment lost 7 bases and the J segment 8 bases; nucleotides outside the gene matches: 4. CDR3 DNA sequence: TGTGCCAGCAAAACGGGACTAGCGGGAGATGAGCAGTTCTTC. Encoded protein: CASKTGLAGDEQFF.

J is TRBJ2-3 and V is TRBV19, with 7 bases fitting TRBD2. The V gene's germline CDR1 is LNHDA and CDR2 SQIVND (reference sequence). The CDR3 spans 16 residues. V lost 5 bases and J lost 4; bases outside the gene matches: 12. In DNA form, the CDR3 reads TGTGCCAGTAGTGGGCGGGCGGGAGTAACCGCAGATACGCAGTATTTT. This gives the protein CASSGRAGVTADTQYF.

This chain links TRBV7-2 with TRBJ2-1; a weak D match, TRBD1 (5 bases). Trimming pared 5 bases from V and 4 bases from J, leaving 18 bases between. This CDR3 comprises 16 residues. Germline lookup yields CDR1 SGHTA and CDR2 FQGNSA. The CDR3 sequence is CASSLFWQGKYNEQFF. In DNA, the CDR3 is TGTGCCAGCAGCCTTTTTTGGCAGGGCAAATACAATGAGCAGTTCTTC.

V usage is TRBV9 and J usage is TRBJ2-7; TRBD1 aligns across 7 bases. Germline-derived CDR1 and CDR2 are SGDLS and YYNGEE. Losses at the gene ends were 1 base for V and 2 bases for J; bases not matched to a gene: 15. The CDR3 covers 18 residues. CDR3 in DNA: TGTGCCAGCAGCGTAACCTCAGATTCTGACAGGGCCCCCTACGAGCAGTACTTC. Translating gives CASSVTSDSDRAPYEQYF.

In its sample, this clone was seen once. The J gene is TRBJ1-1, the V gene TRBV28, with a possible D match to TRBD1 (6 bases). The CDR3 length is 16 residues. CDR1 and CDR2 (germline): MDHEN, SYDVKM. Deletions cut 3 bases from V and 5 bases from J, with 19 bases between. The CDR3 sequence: CASSFFGLQGITEAFF. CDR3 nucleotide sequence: TGTGCCAGCAGTTTTTTCGGGTTACAGGGAATTACTGAAGCTTTCTTT.

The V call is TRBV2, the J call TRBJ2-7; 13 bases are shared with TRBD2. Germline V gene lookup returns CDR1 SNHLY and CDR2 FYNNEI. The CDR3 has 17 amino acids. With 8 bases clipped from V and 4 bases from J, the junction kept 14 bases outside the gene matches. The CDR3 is CASSDGLAGDSWYEQYF. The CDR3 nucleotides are TGTGCCAGCTCAGACGGACTAGCGGGAGATTCTTGGTACGAGCAGTACTTC.